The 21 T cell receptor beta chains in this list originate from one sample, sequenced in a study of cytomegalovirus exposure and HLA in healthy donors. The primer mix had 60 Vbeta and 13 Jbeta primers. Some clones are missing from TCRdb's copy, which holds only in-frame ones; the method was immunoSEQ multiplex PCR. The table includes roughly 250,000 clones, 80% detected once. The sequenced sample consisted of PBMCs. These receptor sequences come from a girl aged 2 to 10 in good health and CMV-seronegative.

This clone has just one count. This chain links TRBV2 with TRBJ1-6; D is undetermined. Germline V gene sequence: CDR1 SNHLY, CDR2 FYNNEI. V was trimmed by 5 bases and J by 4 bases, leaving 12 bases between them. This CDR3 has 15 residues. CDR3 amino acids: CASSLSREYNSPLHF. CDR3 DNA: TGTGCCAGCAGTTTGTCCCGGGAGTATAATTCACCCCTCCACTTT.

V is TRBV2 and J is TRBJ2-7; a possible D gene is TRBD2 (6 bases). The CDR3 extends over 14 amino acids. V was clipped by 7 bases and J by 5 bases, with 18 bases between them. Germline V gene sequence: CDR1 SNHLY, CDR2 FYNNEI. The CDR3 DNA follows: TGTGCCAGCAACGTGGGAGGTGGGTGGGACGAGCAGTACTTC. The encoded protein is CASNVGGGWDEQYF.

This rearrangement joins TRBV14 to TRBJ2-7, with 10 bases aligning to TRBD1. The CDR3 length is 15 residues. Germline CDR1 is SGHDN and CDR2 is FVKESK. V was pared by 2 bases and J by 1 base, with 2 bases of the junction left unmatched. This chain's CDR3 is CASSQLDRGSYEQYF. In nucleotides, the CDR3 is TGTGCCAGCAGCCAACTGGACAGGGGGTCCTACGAGCAGTACTTC.

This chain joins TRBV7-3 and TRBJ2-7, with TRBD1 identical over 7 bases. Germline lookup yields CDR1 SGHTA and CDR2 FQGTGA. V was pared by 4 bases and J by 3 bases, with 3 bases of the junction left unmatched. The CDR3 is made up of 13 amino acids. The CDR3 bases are TGTGCCAGCAGCTCCGGGACAGACTACGAGCAGTACTTC. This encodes CASSSGTDYEQYF.

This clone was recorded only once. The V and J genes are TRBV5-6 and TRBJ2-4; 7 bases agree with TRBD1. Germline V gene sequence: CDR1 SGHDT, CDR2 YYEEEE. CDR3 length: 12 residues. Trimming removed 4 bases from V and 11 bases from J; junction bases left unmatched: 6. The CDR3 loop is CASSLNRGLQYF. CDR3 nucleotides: TGTGCCAGCAGCCTAAACAGGGGTCTTCAGTACTTC.

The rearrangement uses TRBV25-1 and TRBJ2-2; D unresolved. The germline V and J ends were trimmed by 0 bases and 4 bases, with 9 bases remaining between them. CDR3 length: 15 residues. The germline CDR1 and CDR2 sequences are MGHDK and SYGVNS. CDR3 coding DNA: TGTGCCAGCAGTGAATATATGGCAATCACCGGGGAGCTGTTTTTT. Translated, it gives CASSEYMAITGELFF.

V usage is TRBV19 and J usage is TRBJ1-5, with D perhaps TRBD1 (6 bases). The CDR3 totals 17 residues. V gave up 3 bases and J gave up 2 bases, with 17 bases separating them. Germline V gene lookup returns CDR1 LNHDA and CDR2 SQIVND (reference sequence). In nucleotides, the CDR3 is TGTGCCAGTAGTATTTACAGGGACCCACTACGCAATCAGCCCCAGCATTTT. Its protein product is CASSIYRDPLRNQPQHF.

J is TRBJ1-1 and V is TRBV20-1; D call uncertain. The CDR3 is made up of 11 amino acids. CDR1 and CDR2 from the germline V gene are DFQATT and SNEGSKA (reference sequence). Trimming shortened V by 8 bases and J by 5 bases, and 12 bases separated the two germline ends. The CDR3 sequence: CSTQIWTEAFF. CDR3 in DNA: TGCAGTACCCAGATCTGGACTGAAGCTTTCTTT.

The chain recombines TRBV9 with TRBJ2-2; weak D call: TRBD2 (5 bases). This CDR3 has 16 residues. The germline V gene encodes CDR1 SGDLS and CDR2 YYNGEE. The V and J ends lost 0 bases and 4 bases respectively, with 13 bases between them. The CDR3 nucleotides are TGTGCCAGCAGCGTAGAGGGTGGGAGTCTCACCGGGGAGCTGTTTTTT. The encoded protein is CASSVEGGSLTGELFF.

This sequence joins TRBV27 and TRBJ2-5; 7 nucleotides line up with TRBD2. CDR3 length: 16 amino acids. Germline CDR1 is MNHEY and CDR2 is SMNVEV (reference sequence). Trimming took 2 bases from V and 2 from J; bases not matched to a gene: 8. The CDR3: CASSLRMREIQETQYF. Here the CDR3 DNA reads TGTGCCAGCAGTTTACGTATGCGGGAGATTCAAGAGACCCAGTACTTC.

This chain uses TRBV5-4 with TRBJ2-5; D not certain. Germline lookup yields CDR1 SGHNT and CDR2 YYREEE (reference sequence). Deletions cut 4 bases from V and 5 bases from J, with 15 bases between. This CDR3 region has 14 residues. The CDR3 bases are TGTGCCAGCAGCCAAAGCCCGCTTTATGAGACCCAGTACTTC. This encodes CASSQSPLYETQYF.

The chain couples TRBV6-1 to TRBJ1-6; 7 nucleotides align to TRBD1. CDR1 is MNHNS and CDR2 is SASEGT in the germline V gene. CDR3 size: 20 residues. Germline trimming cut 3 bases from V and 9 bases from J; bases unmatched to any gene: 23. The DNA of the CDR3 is TGTGCCAGCAGTGATCATGCGGACAGGTTCATTAGGGCCGGCGGTTCACCCCTCCACTTT. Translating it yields CASSDHADRFIRAGGSPLHF.

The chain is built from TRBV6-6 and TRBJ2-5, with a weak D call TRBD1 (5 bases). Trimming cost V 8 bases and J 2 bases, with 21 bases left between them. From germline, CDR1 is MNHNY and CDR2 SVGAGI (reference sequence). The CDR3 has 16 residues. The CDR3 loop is CASSWGDGLPQETQYF. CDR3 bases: TGTGCCAGCTCTTGGGGCGACGGTTTACCTCAAGAGACCCAGTACTTC.

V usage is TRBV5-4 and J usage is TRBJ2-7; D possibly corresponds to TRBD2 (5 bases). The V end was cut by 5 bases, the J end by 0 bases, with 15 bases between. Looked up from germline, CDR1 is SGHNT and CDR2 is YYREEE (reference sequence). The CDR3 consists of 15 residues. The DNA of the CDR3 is TGTGCCAGCAGTTCCTCGGGAACGATCTCCTACGAGCAGTACTTC. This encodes CASSSSGTISYEQYF.

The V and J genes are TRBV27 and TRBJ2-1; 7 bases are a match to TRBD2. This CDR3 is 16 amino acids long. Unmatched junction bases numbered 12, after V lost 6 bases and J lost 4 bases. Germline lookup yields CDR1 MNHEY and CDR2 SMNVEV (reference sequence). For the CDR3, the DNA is TGTGCCAGCAGAACAGGAATAGCGGGCGTTTACAATGAGCAGTTCTTC. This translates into CASRTGIAGVYNEQFF.

CDR3 loop: CASPGTGWILGQPLFF. CDR3 sequence (DNA): TGTGCCAGCCCCGGGACAGGGTGGATTTTAGGTCAACCCCTGTTCTTC. The chain uses TRBV13 and TRBJ2-1, with 9 bases that match TRBD1. The CDR3 extends over 16 amino acids. V lost 8 bases and J lost 15; bases outside the gene matches: 23. The germline CDR1 and CDR2 sequences are PRHDT and FYEKMQ (reference sequence).

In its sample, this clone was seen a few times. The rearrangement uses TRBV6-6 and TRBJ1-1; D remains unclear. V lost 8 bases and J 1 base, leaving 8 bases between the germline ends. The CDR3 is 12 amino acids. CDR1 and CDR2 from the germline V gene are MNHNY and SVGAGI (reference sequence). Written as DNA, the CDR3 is TGTGCCAGCGGCGACTCGAACACTGAAGCTTTCTTT. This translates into CASGDSNTEAFF.

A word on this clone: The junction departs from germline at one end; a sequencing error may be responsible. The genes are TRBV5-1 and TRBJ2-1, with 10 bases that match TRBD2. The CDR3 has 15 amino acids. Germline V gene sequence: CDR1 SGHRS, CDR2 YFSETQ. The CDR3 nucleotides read TGCGCCGGCAGCTCCGGGACTAGCGTTAACAATGAGCAGTTCTTC. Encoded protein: CAGSSGTSVNNEQFF. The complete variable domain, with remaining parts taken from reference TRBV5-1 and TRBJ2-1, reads KAGVTQTPRYLIKTRGQQVTLSCSPISGHRSVSWYQQTPGQGLQFLFEYFSETQRNKGNFPGRFSGRQFSNSRSEMNVSTLELGDSALYLCAGSSGTSVNNEQFFGPGTRLTVL.

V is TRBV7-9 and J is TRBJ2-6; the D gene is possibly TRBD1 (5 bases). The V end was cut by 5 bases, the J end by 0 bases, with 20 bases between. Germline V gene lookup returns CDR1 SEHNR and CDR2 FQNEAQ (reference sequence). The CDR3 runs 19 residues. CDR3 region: CASSPSDRSKTSGANVLTF. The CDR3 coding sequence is TGTGCCAGCAGCCCCTCCGACAGAAGTAAAACCTCTGGGGCCAACGTCCTGACTTTC.

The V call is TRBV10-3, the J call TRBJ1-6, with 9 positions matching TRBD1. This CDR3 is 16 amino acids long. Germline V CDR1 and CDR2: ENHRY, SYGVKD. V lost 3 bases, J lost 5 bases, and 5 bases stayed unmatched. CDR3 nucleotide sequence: TGTGCCATCAGTGACCGTTGGACAGGGGATAATTCACCCCTCCACTTT. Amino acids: CAISDRWTGDNSPLHF.

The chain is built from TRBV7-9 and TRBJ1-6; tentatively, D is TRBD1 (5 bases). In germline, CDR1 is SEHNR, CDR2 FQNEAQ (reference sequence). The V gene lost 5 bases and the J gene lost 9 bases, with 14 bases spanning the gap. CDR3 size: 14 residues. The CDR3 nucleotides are TGTGCCAGCAGCGGGGGAGGTTACAGTTCACCCCTCCACTTT. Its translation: CASSGGGYSSPLHF.